This TCR beta chain emerged from a study of blood T cell repertoires in COVID-19. Trimming left V 1 base short and J 2 bases short, with 16 bases between. Per the germline V gene, CDR1 is PRHDT and CDR2 is FYEKMQ (reference sequence). The CDR3 consists of 17 residues. Libraries were prepared by immunoSEQ multiplex PCR; TCRdb keeps only in-frame clonotypes and omits some of them. The sample has approximately 200,000 clones, over 75% seen once. This sequence originates from a human donor with active or convalescent COVID-19. The donor label of this sample is uncertain. This chain links TRBV13 with TRBJ2-3; a possible D gene is TRBD2 (5 bases). Sequencing was carried out using peripheral blood. The CDR3, as DNA: TGTGCCAGCAGCTTAGTTAGCAGCCTGCGGGTCACAGATACGCAGTATTTT. It translates to CASSLVSSLRVTDTQYF.